This TCR beta chain was profiled in a study of vaccination effects on CD4 cells after COVID-19 (dated 2022 in TCRdb). Some background on the complete study: Each participant got two doses of an mRNA SARS-CoV-2 vaccine, either BNT162b2 or mRNA-1273. SARS-CoV-2 spike-specific CD4+ TCR repertoires were compared before and after mRNA vaccination in COVID-19 convalescent patients and in infection-naive vaccine recipients. Altogether, about 10 COVID-19 convalescent patients and several SARS-CoV-2-naive healthy vaccine recipients made up the full study. Cultures from other donors in the study were sequenced with the Oncomine TCR Beta short-read assay on an Illumina iSeq 100. Results and caveats for the whole study, not just this receptor: Among healthy vaccine recipients, nearly all vaccine-induced clones were SARS-CoV-2 mono-reactive, and only 1 of 255 was cross-reactive with common cold coronaviruses. Clones induced by infection and clones induced by vaccination both contracted markedly at late timepoints after vaccination, which fits with T cell responses waning over time. Only a small number of convalescent patients were included, and no early post-infection timepoints were available, which limited the study.

To identify antigen-specific CD4+ T cell clonotypes by their expansion, the ViraFEST assay first stimulated PBMC with viral peptide pools and then applied TCR sequencing. After more than 9 days of culture, CD4+ T cells were isolated with the EasySep CD4+ T cell isolation kit. The absence of prior SARS-CoV-2 infection in healthy vaccine recipients was confirmed by negative nucleocapsid antibodies before and after vaccination. A few million PBMC per well were cultured in IMDM with 5% human AB serum, 7.5 to 10 IU/ml IL-2 and gentamicin, plus 10 ug/ml peptides. Half of the culture medium was replaced with fresh IL-2-containing medium on days 3 and 7. Unless noted otherwise, every peptide stimulation condition was cultured in triplicate wells. Using Ficoll-Paque Plus gradient centrifugation, PBMC were separated from whole blood and then either used fresh or cryopreserved at -140C. The overlapping peptide pools covered the spike proteins of SARS-CoV-2 as well as those of the common cold coronaviruses HCoV-NL63, HCoV-OC43 and HCoV-229E. The QIAamp micro DNA kit was used to extract genomic DNA from the cultured CD4+ T cells.

The CDR3 goes from the cysteine to the valine over 13 residues. Only the CDR3 DNA stays, 39 bases, in frame from base 1. Between the V and J ends, shortened by 6 bases and 6 bases respectively, the junction contains 15 bases. CDR1 and CDR2 are read off the germline V gene as SGHTA and FQGNSA. A word on this clone: This clone's antigen is unknown. Qualities for individual bases were not recorded, and no much larger clone is one base off.

The method was the immunoSEQ multiplex PCR assay. DNA from the CD4+ T cells that had been cultured and isolated underwent TCR beta CDR3 sequencing. For the original study's pipeline: Non-productive TCR sequences were removed, reads were trimmed to the CDR3 region, and CDR3s of at least 7 amino acids were retained. Antigen-specific clonotypes were identified using the MANAFEST web app by comparison of expansion in peptide wells against reference cultures. To count as positive, a clone had to show expansion at FDR<0.05 compared with the reference and with all other wells, an odds ratio above 5, and a frequency above 0.1% in two replicate wells. Cross-reactive clonotypes were defined as significantly expanded in SARS-CoV-2 spike wells and in at least one common cold coronavirus spike condition. Levenshtein distance calculated with the stringdist R package was used to assess CDR3 similarity, and unrooted trees were constructed with ape in R 3.6.1. TCRdb stores this immuneACCESS table with in-frame sequences only. Part of the clones is absent; in the studies checked, under half of the shortfall reflects unresolved V genes, and no reason is known for the rest. The DNA was the basis for D and trimming; V, J and clone size are from that table. The sample data list about 52,000 clones, and about four fifths of these were observed just once. Of the sample, 6% is held by the ten largest clones.

The sequences come from CD4+ T cells from PBMCs cultured with HCoV-OC43 spike peptides, collected before COVID-19 vaccination. The meaning of the sample's cell subset or site label: HCoV-OC43 spike overlapping peptide pool stimulation. The clonotype comes from a human donor who received a COVID-19 vaccine. The V gene is TRBV7-2 and the J gene is TRBJ2-7; the D segment may tentatively be TRBD1 or TRBD2, each giving 5 matched bases. The sequence in DNA is TGTGCCAGCAGTCTTACCGGGGCAACCGAGCAGTACGTC. Protein translation: CASSLTGATEQYV.